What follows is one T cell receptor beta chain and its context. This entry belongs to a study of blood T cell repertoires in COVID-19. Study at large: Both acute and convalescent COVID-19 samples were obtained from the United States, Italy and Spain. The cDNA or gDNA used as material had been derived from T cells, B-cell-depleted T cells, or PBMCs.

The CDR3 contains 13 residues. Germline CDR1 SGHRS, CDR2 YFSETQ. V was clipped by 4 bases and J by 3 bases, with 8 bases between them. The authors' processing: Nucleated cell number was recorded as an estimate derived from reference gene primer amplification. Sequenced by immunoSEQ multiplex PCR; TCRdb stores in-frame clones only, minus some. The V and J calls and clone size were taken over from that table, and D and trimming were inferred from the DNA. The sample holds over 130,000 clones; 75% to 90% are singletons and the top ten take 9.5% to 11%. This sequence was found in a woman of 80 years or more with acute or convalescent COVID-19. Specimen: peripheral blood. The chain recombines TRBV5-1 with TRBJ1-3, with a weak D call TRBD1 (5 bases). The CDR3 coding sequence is TGCGCCAGCAGCGTCGGACATGGAAACACCATATATTTT. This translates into CASSVGHGNTIYF.